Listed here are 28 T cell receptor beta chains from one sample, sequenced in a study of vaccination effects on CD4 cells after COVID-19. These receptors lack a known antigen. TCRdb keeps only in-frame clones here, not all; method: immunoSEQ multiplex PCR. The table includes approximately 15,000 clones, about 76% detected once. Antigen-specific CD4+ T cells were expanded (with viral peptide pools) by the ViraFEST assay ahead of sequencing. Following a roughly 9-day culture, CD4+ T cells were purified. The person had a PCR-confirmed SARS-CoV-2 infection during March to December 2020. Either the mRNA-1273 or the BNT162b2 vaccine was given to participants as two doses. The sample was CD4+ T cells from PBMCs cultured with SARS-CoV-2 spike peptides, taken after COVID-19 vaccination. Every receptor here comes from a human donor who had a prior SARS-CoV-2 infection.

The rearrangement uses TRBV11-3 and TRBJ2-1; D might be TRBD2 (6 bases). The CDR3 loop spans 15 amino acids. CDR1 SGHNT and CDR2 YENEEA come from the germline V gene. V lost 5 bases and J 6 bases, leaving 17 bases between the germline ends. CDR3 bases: TGTGCCAGCAGCCAGGATGGAGGGCGAGGCAATGAGCAGTTCTTC. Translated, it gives CASSQDGGRGNEQFF. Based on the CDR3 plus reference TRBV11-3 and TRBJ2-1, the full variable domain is EAGVVQSPRYKIIEKKQPVAFWCNPISGHNTLYWYLQNLGQGPELLIRYENEEAVDDSQLPKDRFSAERLKGVDSTLKIQPAELGDSAVYLCASSQDGGRGNEQFFGPGTRLTVL.

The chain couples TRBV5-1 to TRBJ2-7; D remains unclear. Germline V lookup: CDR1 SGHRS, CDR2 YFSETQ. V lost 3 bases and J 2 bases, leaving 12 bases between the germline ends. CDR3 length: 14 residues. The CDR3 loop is CASSYSPSTYEQYF. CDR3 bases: TGCGCCAGCAGCTACTCGCCCAGTACCTACGAGCAGTACTTC. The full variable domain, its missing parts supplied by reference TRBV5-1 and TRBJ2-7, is KAGVTQTPRYLIKTRGQQVTLSCSPISGHRSVSWYQQTPGQGLQFLFEYFSETQRNKGNFPGRFSGRQFSNSRSEMNVSTLELGDSALYLCASSYSPSTYEQYFGPGTRLTVT.

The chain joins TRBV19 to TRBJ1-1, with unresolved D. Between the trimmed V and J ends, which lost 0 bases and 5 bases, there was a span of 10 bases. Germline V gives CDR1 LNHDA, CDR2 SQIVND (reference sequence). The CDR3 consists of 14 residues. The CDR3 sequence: CASSIDRGTTEAFF. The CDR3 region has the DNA TGTGCCAGTAGTATAGATCGGGGAACGACTGAAGCTTTCTTT.

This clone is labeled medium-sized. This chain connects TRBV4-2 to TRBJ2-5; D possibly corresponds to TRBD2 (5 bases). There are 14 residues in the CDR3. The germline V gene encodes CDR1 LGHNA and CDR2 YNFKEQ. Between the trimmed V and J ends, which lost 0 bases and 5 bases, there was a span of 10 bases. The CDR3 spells CASSQEGRGETQYF. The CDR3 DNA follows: TGTGCCAGCAGCCAAGAAGGACGAGGGGAGACCCAGTACTTC.

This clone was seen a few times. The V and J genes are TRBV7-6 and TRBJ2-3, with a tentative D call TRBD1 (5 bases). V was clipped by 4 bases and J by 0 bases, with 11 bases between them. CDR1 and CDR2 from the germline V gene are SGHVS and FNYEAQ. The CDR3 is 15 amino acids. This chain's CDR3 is CASSWTSSSTDTQYF. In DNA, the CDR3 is TGTGCCAGCAGCTGGACAAGCTCTAGCACAGATACGCAGTATTTT.

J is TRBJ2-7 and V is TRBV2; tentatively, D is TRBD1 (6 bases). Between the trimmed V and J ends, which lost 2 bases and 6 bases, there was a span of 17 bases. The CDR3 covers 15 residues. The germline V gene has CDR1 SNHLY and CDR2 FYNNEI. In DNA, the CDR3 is TGTGCCAGCAGTGAATATTTGACCTTACAGGGCGAGCAGTACTTC. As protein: CASSEYLTLQGEQYF.

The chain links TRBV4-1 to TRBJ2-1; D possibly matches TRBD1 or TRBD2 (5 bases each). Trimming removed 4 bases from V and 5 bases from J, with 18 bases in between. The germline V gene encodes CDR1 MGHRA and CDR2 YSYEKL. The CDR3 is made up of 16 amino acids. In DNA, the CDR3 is TGCGCCAGCAGCCGAATTGTGGGACCGGGGAACAATGAGCAGTTCTTC. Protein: CASSRIVGPGNNEQFF.

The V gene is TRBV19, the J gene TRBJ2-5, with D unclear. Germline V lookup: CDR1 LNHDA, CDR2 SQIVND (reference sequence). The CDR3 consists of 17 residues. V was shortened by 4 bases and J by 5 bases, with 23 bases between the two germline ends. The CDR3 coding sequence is TGTGCCAGTAGTACACGAGCCGTTACGTGGGGTGGGGAGACCCAGTACTTC. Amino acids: CASSTRAVTWGGETQYF.

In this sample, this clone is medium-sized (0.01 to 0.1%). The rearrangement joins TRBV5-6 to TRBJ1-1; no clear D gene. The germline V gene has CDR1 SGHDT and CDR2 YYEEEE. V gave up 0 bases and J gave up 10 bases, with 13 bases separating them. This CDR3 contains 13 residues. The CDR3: CASSLGAGTGAFF. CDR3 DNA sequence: TGTGCCAGCAGCTTGGGAGCTGGTACCGGAGCTTTCTTT.

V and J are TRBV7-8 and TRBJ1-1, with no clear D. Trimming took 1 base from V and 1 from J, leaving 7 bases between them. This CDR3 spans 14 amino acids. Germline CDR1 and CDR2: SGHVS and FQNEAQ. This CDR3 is CASSLVAGNTEAFF. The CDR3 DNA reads TGTGCCAGCAGCTTAGTAGCTGGGAACACTGAAGCTTTCTTT.

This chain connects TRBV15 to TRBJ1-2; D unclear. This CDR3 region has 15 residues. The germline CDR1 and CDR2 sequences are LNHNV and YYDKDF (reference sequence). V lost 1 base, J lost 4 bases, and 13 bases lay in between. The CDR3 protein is CATSRGQSQLYGYTF. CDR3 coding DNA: TGTGCCACCAGCAGAGGCCAGAGTCAGCTCTATGGCTACACCTTC.

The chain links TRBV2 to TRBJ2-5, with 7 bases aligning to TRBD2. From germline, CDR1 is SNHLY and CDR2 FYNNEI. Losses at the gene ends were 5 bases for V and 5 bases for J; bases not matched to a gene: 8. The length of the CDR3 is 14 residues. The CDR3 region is CASSPGTNMETQYF. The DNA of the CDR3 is TGTGCCAGCAGTCCCGGGACTAACATGGAGACCCAGTACTTC.

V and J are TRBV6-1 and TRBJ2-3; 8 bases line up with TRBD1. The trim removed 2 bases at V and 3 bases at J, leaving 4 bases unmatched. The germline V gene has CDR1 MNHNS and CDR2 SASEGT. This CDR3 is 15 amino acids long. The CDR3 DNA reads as TGTGCCAGCAGTGAAACGACAGGGGCAACAGATACGCAGTATTTT. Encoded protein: CASSETTGATDTQYF.

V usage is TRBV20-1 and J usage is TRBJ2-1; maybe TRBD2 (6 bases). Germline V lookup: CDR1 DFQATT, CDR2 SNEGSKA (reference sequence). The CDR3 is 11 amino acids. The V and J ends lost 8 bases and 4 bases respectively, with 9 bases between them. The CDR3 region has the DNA TGCAGTAGCGGGCGATACAATGAGCAGTTCTTC. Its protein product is CSSGRYNEQFF.

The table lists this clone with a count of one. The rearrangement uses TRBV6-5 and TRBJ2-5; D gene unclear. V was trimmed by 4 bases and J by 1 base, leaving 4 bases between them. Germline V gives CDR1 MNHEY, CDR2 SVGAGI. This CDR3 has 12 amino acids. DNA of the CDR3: TGTGCCAGCAGTTTCCTCCAAGAGACCCAGTACTTC. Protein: CASSFLQETQYF.

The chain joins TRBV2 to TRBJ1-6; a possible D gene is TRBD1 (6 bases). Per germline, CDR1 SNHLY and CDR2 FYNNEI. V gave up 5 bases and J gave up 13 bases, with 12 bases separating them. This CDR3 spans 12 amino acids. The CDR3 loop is CASSILQGPLHF. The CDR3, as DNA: TGTGCCAGCAGTATACTTCAGGGGCCCCTCCACTTT.

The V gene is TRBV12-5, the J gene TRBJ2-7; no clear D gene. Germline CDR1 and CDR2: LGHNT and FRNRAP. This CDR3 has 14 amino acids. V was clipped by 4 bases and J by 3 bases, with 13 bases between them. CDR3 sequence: CASGYEEDIYEQYF. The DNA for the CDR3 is TGTGCTAGTGGTTATGAAGAGGATATCTACGAGCAGTACTTC.

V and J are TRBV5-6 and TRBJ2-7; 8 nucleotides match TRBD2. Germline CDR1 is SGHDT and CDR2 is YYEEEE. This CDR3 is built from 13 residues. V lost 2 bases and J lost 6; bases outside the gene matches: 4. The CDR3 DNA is TGTGCCAGCAGCTTCGGGACTAGGGGCGAGCAGTACTTC. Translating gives CASSFGTRGEQYF.

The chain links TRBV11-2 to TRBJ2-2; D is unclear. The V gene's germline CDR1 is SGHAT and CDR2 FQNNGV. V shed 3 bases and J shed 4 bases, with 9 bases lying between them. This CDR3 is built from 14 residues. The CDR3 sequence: CASSLQMSTGELFF. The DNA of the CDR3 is TGTGCCAGCAGCTTGCAGATGAGCACCGGGGAGCTGTTTTTT.

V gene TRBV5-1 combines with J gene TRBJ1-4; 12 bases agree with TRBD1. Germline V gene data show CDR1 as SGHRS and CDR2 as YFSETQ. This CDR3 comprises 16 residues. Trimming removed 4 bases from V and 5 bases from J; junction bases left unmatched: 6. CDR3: CASSLGTGGLNEKLFF. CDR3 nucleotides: TGCGCCAGCAGCCTAGGGACAGGGGGCTTAAATGAAAAACTGTTTTTT.

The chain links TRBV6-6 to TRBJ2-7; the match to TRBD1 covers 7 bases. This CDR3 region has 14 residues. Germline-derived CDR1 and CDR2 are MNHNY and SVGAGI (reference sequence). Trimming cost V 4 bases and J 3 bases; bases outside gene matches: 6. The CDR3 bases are TGTGCCAGCAGTTCCTCCGACAGGGTCTACGAGCAGTACTTC. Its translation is CASSSSDRVYEQYF.

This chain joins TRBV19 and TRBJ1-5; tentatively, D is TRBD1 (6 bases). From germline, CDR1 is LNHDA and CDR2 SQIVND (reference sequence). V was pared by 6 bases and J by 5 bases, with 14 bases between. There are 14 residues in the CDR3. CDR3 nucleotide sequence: TGTGCCAGTAGCCTACGACAGGTCCATCAGCCCCAGCATTTT. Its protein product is CASSLRQVHQPQHF.

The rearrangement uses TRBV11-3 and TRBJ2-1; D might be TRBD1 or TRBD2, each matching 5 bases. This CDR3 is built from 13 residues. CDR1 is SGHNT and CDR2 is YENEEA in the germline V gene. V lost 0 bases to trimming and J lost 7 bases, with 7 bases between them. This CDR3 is CASSLERGNEQFF. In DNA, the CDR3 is TGTGCCAGCAGCTTAGAGAGGGGAAATGAGCAGTTCTTC. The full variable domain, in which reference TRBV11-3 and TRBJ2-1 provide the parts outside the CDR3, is EAGVVQSPRYKIIEKKQPVAFWCNPISGHNTLYWYLQNLGQGPELLIRYENEEAVDDSQLPKDRFSAERLKGVDSTLKIQPAELGDSAVYLCASSLERGNEQFFGPGTRLTVL.

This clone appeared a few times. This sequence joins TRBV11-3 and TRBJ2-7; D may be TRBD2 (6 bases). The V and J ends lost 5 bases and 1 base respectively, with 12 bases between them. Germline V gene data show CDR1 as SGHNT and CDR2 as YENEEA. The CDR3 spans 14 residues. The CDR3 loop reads CASSTRDWSYEQYF. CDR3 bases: TGTGCCAGCAGCACCCGGGACTGGTCCTACGAGCAGTACTTC.

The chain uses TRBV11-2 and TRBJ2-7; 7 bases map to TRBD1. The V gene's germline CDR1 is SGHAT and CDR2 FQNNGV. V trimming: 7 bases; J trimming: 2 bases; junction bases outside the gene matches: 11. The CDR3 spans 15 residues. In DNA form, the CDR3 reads TGTGCCAGCACTAACTTCGGGGACAGAGCCTACGAGCAGTACTTC. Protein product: CASTNFGDRAYEQYF.

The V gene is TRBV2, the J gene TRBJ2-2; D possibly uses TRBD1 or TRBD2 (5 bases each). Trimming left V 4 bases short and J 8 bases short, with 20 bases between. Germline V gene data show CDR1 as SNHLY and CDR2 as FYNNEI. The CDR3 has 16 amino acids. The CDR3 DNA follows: TGTGCCAGCAGTGTCCGGGGCAGTTTATCGGGAGGGGAGCTGTTTTTT. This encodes CASSVRGSLSGGELFF.

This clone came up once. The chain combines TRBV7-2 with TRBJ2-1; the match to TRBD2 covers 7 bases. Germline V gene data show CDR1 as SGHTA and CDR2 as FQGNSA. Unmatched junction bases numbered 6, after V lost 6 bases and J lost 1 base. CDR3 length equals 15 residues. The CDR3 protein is CASSRLALSYNEQFF. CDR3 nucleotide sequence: TGTGCCAGCAGTAGACTAGCCTTATCCTACAATGAGCAGTTCTTC.

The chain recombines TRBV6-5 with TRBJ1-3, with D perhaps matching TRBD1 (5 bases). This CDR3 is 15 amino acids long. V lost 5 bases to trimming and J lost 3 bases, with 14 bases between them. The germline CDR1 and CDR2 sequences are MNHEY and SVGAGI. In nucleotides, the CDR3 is TGTGCCAGCAGTACCTTCGGGGGGGATGGAAACACCATATATTTT. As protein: CASSTFGGDGNTIYF.